Below, 2 T cell receptor beta chains from the same sample are listed, as sequenced in a study of T-cell reconstitution after alpha-beta-depleted transplantation in children. It was with unique molecular identifiers that the TCRbeta library was prepared. One entry per CDR3 protein results from TCRdb running MiXCR on the PCR reads. The table records 900,000 or so distinct CDR3 sequences, 16% of them present only once. The material was PBMCs, mostly from graft donor cells, obtained 360 days after TCRalphabeta/CD19-depleted stem cell transplant. The source of these receptors is a male patient younger than 18 who had a stem cell transplant for acute lymphoblastic leukemia, so the T cells may come from the graft donor.

This clonotype was seen repeatedly, ten times or more. The J gene is TRBJ2-5, the V gene TRBV6-5, with D possibly matching TRBD2 (6 bases). Germline V gene data show CDR1 as MNHEY and CDR2 as SVGAGI. The CDR3 sequence is 14 residues long. The ends were cut back, 0 bases at V and 5 bases at J, with 10 bases in the middle. The CDR3 reads CASSYSWGVETQYF. DNA for the CDR3: TGTGCCAGCAGTTACTCGTGGGGGGTGGAGACCCAGTACTTC.

CDR3 sequence reads: CASSPRATDNYGYTF. The CDR3 DNA reads TGTGCCAGCAGCCCCCGAGCCACGGATAACTATGGCTACACCTTC. V gene TRBV7-2 combines with J gene TRBJ1-2, with D uncertain. V was shortened by 5 bases and J by 1 base, with 14 bases between the two germline ends. The V gene's germline CDR1 is SGHTA and CDR2 FQGNSA. This CDR3 has 15 residues.